This TCR beta chain came from a study of T cell responses to AZD1222 COVID-19 vaccine. This table comes from immunoSEQ multiplex PCR, and its TCRdb copy is limited to in-frame clones, with some not included. The sample records over 150,000 clones, roughly 92% being singletons. General study points: At baseline, just five to seven AZD1222 recipients tested seropositive.

On this clone itself: Its antigen is currently unknown.

Material: peripheral blood, obtained on day 0 of AZD1222 vaccination. This TCR was sampled from an adult in good health.

CDR3 bases: TGTGCCAGCAGTACCGGACAGGGAAAAACTGAAGCTTTCTTT. Its translation is CASSTGQGKTEAFF. This sequence joins TRBV6-5 and TRBJ1-1; TRBD1 aligns across 8 bases. CDR3 length: 14 residues. With V trimmed by 5 bases and J by 5 bases, 7 bases remained unmatched. Per germline, CDR1 MNHEY and CDR2 SVGAGI.